This TCR beta chain is from a study of cytomegalovirus exposure and HLA in healthy donors. Both 60 Vbeta primers and 13 Jbeta primers went into the PCR. Using immunoSEQ multiplex PCR, the repertoire was profiled, and TCRdb retains in-frame clones only, with some absent. The sample records approximately 160,000 clones, approximately 84% being singletons. The sequenced material came from PBMCs. The TCR comes from a man aged 18-30 years in good health and CMV-seronegative.

CDR3: CASSLAPGLAIYEQYF. CDR3 bases: TGTGCCAGCAGCTTAGCCCCCGGACTAGCGATCTACGAGCAGTACTTC. The V gene is TRBV11-3, the J gene TRBJ2-7, with 9 bases aligning to TRBD2. Germline loops: CDR1 SGHNT, CDR2 YENEEA. The J segment lost 3 bases and the V segment lost 1 base, leaving 7 bases of the junction unmatched. This CDR3 has 16 residues.